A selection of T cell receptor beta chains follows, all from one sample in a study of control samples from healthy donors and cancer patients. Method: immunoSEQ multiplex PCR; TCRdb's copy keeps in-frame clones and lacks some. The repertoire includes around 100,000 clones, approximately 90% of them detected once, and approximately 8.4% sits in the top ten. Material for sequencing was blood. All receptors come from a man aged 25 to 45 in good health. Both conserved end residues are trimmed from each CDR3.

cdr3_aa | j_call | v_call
ATTGEGHNEQF | TRBJ2-1 | TRBV9
ASSRSASGNTIY | TRBJ1-3 | TRBV9
ASSTISGNTEAF | TRBJ1-1 | TRBV2
ASSASGWEYGYT | TRBJ1-2 | TRBV9
ASREDTQY | TRBJ2-3 | TRBV28
ASSLLAGGQIKTDTQY | TRBJ2-3 | TRBV19
ASSPRTSRENLGEQY | TRBJ2-7 | TRBV18
ASSLAPGHGANSPLH | TRBJ1-6 | TRBV5-8
ASSESRLANNNEQF | TRBJ2-1 | TRBV10-1
ASSIPPYGYT | TRBJ1-2 | TRBV19
ASSQKKQGGNGYGYT | TRBJ1-2 | TRBV7-7
AISDSLTSSYNSPLH | TRBJ1-6 | TRBV10-3
AWVEGTSGYT | TRBJ1-2 | TRBV30
ASSVGLAGLRTNTGELF | TRBJ2-2 | TRBV9